The 22 T cell receptor beta chains presented below share a single source sample, sequenced in a study of T-cell reconstitution after alpha-beta-depleted transplantation in children. Unique molecular identifiers were used to barcode this TCRbeta library. MiXCR, applied by TCRdb to the PCR reads, yields one record per CDR3 protein. The sample consists of approximately 590,000 distinct CDR3 sequences, 8% to 11% of them appearing once. The source material was PBMCs from the stem cell graft donor, sampled from the stem cell graft. The receptors come from a human donor who donated a stem cell graft to a child with acute myeloid leukemia.

In nucleotides, the CDR3 is TGCGCCAGCAGCTCGCGGGGGAGCGGCAACACAGATACGCAGTATTTT. It specifies CASSSRGSGNTDTQYF. The chain is built from TRBV5-1 and TRBJ2-3; 7 bases are a match to TRBD2. After removal of 3 bases from V and 2 bases from J, the junction contained 9 bases not matched to a gene. This CDR3 is built from 16 residues. CDR1 and CDR2 from the germline V gene are SGHRS and YFSETQ.

The chain employs TRBV15 and TRBJ1-3; the D is unclear. The V gene's germline CDR1 is LNHNV and CDR2 YYDKDF (reference sequence). The CDR3 totals 16 residues. Trimming left V 0 bases short and J 1 base short, with 10 bases between. As DNA, the CDR3 is TGTGCCACCAGCAGAGATATCGGAGTGTCTGGAAACACCATATATTTT. It translates to CATSRDIGVSGNTIYF.

In its sample, this clonotype was seen many times. The chain links TRBV28 to TRBJ1-1; TRBD1 aligns across 10 bases. V lost 8 bases to trimming and J lost 5 bases; unmatched junction nucleotides: 5. The CDR3 consists of 13 residues. CDR1 is MDHEN, CDR2 SYDVKM, per germline. The CDR3 region is CASLTGGNTEAFF. The CDR3 region has the DNA TGTGCCAGCTTGACAGGGGGCAATACTGAAGCTTTCTTT. Looking up the rest from reference TRBV28 and TRBJ1-1 gives the full variable domain: DVKVTQSSRYLVKRTGEKVFLECVQDMDHENMFWYRQDPGLGLRLIYFSYDVKMKEKGDIPEGYSVSREKKERFSLILESASTNQTSMYLCASLTGGNTEAFFGQGTRLTVV.

The chain uses TRBV4-2 and TRBJ2-2; maybe TRBD2 (5 bases). V was trimmed by 0 bases and J by 3 bases, leaving 8 bases between them. In germline, CDR1 is LGHNA, CDR2 YNFKEQ. The CDR3 is 15 residues long. The CDR3 DNA follows: TGTGCCAGCAGCCAAGAAGGTAGCGACACCGGGGAGCTGTTTTTT. This encodes CASSQEGSDTGELFF.

This clonotype was found many times. The chain links TRBV30 to TRBJ2-3, with 8 bases that match TRBD2. CDR3 length equals 14 residues. Germline V gene data show CDR1 as GTSNPN and CDR2 as SVGIG (reference sequence). V was pared by 4 bases and J by 2 bases, with 5 bases of the junction left unmatched. The CDR3 protein is CAWKSGGITDTQYF. The CDR3 region has the DNA TGTGCCTGGAAATCGGGAGGGATCACAGATACGCAGTATTTT. The variable domain in full, with the rest retrieved from reference TRBV30 and TRBJ2-3, is SQTIHQWPATLVQPVGSPLSLECTVEGTSNPNLYWYRQAAGRGLQLLFYSVGIGQISSEVPQNLSASRPQDRQFILSSKKLLLSDSGFYLCAWKSGGITDTQYFGPGTRLTVL.

The V gene is TRBV18, the J gene TRBJ2-5, with D tentatively TRBD1 (6 bases). Germline V CDR1 and CDR2: KGHSH, LQKENI. V lost 5 bases and J 5 bases, leaving 27 bases between the germline ends. CDR3 size: 18 residues. CDR3 bases: TGTGCCAGCTCATCGGTCACCGGGACAAGCCCCTCAAGGGAGACCCAGTACTTC. It is translated as CASSSVTGTSPSRETQYF.

V and J are TRBV5-1 and TRBJ2-2; tentatively, D is TRBD2 (6 bases). The CDR3 sequence is 14 residues long. V shed 9 bases and J shed 4 bases, with 16 bases lying between them. Per the germline V gene, CDR1 is SGHRS and CDR2 is YFSETQ. In DNA form, the CDR3 reads TGCGCCACCCGGGAGATCGGGGGCACCGGGGAGCTGTTTTTT. Protein product: CATREIGGTGELFF.

In this sample, this clonotype turned up a few times. The rearrangement joins TRBV18 to TRBJ1-1, with TRBD1 matching over 9 bases. Germline lookup yields CDR1 KGHSH and CDR2 LQKENI. The CDR3 sequence is 16 residues long. J was trimmed by 4 bases and V by 0 bases; bases with no gene match: 6. The CDR3 DNA reads TGTGCCAGCTCACCACCGGGACAGGGAAGGAGCACTGAAGCTTTCTTT. This encodes CASSPPGQGRSTEAFF.

The sample holds a few counts of this clonotype. The CDR3 DNA reads as TGTGCCAGCAGCTTAGCCAGCTATGGGACAGCCCCATACCTGTACGAGCAGTACTTC. This translates into CASSLASYGTAPYLYEQYF. The rearrangement uses TRBV11-1 and TRBJ2-7; 7 bases match TRBD1. CDR1 and CDR2 (germline): SGHAT, FQDESV (reference sequence). This CDR3 is 19 amino acids long. The trim removed 0 bases at V and 4 bases at J, leaving 18 bases unmatched.

The rearrangement joins TRBV4-3 to TRBJ2-7; 8 bases match TRBD2. V was clipped by 4 bases and J by 4 bases; unmatched bases: 12. CDR1 and CDR2 (germline): LGHNA, YSLEER. The CDR3 covers 16 residues. Here the CDR3 reads CASSLAHFSGGYEQYF. The CDR3 DNA is TGCGCCAGCAGCCTAGCCCATTTTTCGGGGGGGTACGAGCAGTACTTC.

A few counts support this clonotype. The chain couples TRBV29-1 to TRBJ1-1, with TRBD1 matching 7 bases. J lost 2 bases, V lost 4 bases, and 10 bases had no gene match. The CDR3 spans 15 residues. Germline CDR1 is SQVTM and CDR2 is ANQGSEA. CDR3 amino acids: CSVGGGGSTNTEAFF. CDR3 in DNA: TGCAGCGTTGGAGGGGGCGGCAGTACCAACACTGAAGCTTTCTTT.

This clonotype was found many times. V is TRBV6-4 and J is TRBJ2-1; D may correspond to TRBD1 or TRBD2 (5 bases each). There are 15 residues in the CDR3. Germline V gene lookup returns CDR1 MRHNA and CDR2 SNTAGT. The V and J ends lost 2 bases and 9 bases respectively, with 17 bases between them. CDR3 loop: CASSDLWGEGGEQFF. CDR3 DNA: TGTGCCAGCAGTGACCTATGGGGCGAGGGTGGTGAGCAGTTCTTC.

This clonotype was seen at least ten times. The chain is built from TRBV10-3 and TRBJ2-1; 7 bases align to TRBD1. Germline V gene data show CDR1 as ENHRY and CDR2 as SYGVKD. The V gene end was trimmed by 8 bases and the J gene end by 0 bases; junction bases not matched to a gene: 1. This CDR3 region has 13 residues. The CDR3 DNA reads as TGTGCCATCGGGGACAGCTCCTACAATGAGCAGTTCTTC. Protein: CAIGDSSYNEQFF.

This clonotype was seen a few times. This chain connects TRBV27 to TRBJ1-6; D is perhaps TRBD1 (5 bases). V gave up 2 bases and J gave up 5 bases, with 19 bases separating them. This CDR3 comprises 18 residues. Germline CDR1 MNHEY, CDR2 SMNVEV (reference sequence). The DNA of the CDR3 is TGTGCCAGCAGTTTAGTCCTCCCCGCAGGGTGGGATAATTCACCCCTCCACTTT. This gives the protein CASSLVLPAGWDNSPLHF.

The chain links TRBV7-2 to TRBJ2-3; D is unclear. Trimming removed 1 base from V and 4 bases from J, with 15 bases in between. CDR3 size: 16 residues. Germline V gives CDR1 SGHTA, CDR2 FQGNSA. CDR3 sequence reads: CASSLDRLGVSDTQYF. In DNA, the CDR3 is TGTGCCAGCAGCTTAGACCGTCTCGGTGTATCAGATACGCAGTATTTT.

The CDR3 region is CASSPRSGNTEAFF. The CDR3 bases are TGTGCCAGCTCACCGCGCTCTGGGAACACTGAAGCTTTCTTT. V usage is TRBV18 and J usage is TRBJ1-1; D unclear. This CDR3 has 14 amino acids. Germline V gene sequence: CDR1 KGHSH, CDR2 LQKENI. Trimming pared 3 bases from V and 1 base from J, leaving 9 bases between.

The chain carries TRBV6-2 or TRBV6-3 and TRBJ2-2, with 7 bases lining up with TRBD2. Germline loops: CDR1 MNHEY, CDR2 SVGEGT. V gave up 7 bases and J gave up 4 bases; unmatched junction bases: 12. This CDR3 region has 16 residues. CDR3 sequence: CASISMGGRSTGELFF. The CDR3 region has the DNA TGTGCCAGCATTAGTATGGGCGGGAGAAGCACCGGGGAGCTGTTTTTT.

The table lists this clonotype with a few counts. The chain is built from TRBV29-1 and TRBJ2-1; tentative D call: TRBD2 (6 bases). The CDR3 is 14 residues long. Trimming stripped 6 bases from V and 0 bases from J, with 12 bases between. Looked up from germline, CDR1 is SQVTM and CDR2 is ANQGSEA. CDR3 sequence: CSVPLAGSYNEQFF. The CDR3 region has the DNA TGCAGCGTACCACTAGCAGGCTCCTACAATGAGCAGTTCTTC.

This clonotype was counted only a few times. The V call is TRBV6-2 or TRBV6-3, the J call TRBJ1-5; tentative D call: TRBD1 (5 bases). Looked up from germline, CDR1 is MNHEY and CDR2 is SVGEGT. V was pared by 7 bases and J by 0 bases, with 16 bases between. The CDR3 loop spans 16 amino acids. The CDR3 coding sequence is TGTGCCAGCAACCGGGGACGTGGTTATAGCAATCAGCCCCAGCATTTT. Translating gives CASNRGRGYSNQPQHF.

There are a few counts of this clonotype. The CDR3 spells CAWSGQAGEQFF. CDR3 coding DNA: TGTGCCTGGAGTGGACAGGCGGGAGAGCAGTTCTTC. The gene calls are TRBV30 and TRBJ2-1; D could derive from TRBD1 or TRBD2 (6 bases each). CDR1 is GTSNPN, CDR2 SVGIG, per germline (reference sequence). V was shortened by 1 base and J by 10 bases, with 11 bases between the two germline ends. The length of the CDR3 is 12 residues.

This clonotype has ten or more counts. The chain recombines TRBV12-3 or TRBV12-4 with TRBJ2-1; 8 bases are shared with TRBD2. This CDR3 has 14 residues. After removal of 10 bases from V and 4 bases from J, the junction contained 9 bases not matched to a gene. For the CDR3, the DNA is TGTGCCACGTCGGGAGGGGGACTATACAATGAGCAGTTCTTC. Translating gives CATSGGGLYNEQFF.

This clonotype was seen only a few times. The V and J genes are TRBV2 and TRBJ2-2; 8 bases are a match to TRBD1. Germline CDR1 and CDR2: SNHLY and FYNNEI. The V gene end was trimmed by 4 bases and the J gene end by 3 bases; junction bases not matched to a gene: 4. The CDR3 sequence is 15 residues long. CDR3 DNA: TGTGCCAGCAGTGCCCAGGGGGCCCACACCGGGGAGCTGTTTTTT. Its protein is CASSAQGAHTGELFF.